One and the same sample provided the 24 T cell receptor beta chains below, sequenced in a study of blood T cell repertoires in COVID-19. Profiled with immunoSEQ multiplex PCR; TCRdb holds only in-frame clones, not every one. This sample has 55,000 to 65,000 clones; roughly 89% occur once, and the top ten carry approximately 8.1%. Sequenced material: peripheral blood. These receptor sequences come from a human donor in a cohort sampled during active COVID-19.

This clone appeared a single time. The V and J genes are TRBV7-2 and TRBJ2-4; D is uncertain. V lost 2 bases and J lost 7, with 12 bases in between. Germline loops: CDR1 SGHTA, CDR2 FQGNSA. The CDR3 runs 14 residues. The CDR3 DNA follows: TGTGCCAGCAGCTTAACTGGGCACGTCAACATTCAGTACTTC. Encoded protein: CASSLTGHVNIQYF.

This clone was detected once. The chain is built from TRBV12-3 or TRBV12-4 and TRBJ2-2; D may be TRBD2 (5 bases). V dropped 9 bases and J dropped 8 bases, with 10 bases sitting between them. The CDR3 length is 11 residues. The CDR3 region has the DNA TGTGCCAGTTGTGGGGAGGGGGAGCTGTTTTTT. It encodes CASCGEGELFF.

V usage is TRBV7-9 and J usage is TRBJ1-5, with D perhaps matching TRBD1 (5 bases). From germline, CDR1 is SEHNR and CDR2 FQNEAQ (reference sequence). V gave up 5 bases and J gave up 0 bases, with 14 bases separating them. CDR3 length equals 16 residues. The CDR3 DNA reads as TGTGCCAGCAGCCTAGGGGAGGGTTATAGCAATCAGCCCCAGCATTTT. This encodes CASSLGEGYSNQPQHF.

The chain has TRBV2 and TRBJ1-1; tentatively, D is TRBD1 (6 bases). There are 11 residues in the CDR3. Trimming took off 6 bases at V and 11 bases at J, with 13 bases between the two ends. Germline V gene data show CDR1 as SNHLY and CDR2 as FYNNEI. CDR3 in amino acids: CASSRGPGAFF. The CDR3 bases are TGTGCCAGCAGCAGGGGTCCGGGGGCTTTCTTT.

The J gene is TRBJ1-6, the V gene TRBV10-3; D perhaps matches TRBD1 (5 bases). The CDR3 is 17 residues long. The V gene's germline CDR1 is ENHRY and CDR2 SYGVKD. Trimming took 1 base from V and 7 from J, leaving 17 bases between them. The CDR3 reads CAISEWGALDPNSPLHF. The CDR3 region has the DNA TGTGCCATCAGTGAGTGGGGCGCTCTCGATCCCAATTCACCCCTCCACTTT.

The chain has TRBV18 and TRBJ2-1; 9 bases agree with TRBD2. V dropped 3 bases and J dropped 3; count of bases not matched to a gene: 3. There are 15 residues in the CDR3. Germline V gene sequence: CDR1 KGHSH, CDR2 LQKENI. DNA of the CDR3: TGTGCCAGCTCACCGCTAGCGGGGCTCTACAATGAGCAGTTCTTC. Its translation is CASSPLAGLYNEQFF.

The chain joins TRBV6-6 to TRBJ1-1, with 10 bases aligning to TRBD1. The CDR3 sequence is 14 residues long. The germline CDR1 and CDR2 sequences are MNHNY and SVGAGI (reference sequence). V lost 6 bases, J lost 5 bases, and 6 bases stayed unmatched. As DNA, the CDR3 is TGTGCCAGCAGACGACAGGGGGCAGGTACTGAAGCTTTCTTT. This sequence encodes CASRRQGAGTEAFF.

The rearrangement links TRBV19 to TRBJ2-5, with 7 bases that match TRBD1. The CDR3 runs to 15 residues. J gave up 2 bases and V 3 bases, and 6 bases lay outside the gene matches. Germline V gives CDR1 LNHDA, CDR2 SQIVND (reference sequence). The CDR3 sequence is CASSMGTASQETQYF. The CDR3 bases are TGTGCCAGTAGTATGGGGACAGCGTCACAAGAGACCCAGTACTTC.

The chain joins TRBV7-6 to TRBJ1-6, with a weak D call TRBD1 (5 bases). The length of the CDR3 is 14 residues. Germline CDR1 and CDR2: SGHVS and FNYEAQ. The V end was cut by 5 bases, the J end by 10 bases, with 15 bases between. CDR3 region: CASSPGGRASPLHF. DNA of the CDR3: TGTGCCAGCAGCCCGGGAGGCAGGGCGTCACCCCTCCACTTT.

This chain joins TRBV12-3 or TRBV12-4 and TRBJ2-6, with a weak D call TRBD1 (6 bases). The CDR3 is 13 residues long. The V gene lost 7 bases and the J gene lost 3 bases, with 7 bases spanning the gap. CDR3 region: CASNRVGANVLTF. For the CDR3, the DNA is TGTGCCAGCAACAGGGTTGGGGCCAACGTCCTGACTTTC.

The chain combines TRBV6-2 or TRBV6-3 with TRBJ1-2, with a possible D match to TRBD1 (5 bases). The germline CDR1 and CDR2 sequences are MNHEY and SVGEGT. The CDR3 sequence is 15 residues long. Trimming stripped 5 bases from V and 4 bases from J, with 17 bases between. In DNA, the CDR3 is TGTGCCAGCAGTACCCCCGGCGGGAGGGGCTATGGCTACACCTTC. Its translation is CASSTPGGRGYGYTF.

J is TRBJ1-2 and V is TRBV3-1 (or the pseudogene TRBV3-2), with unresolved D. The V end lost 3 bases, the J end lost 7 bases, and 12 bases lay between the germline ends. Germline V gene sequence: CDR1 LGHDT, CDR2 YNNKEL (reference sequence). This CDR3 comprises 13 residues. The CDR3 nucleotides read TGTGCCAGCAGCCAGGTTTCCTCACTTGGCTACACCTTC. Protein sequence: CASSQVSSLGYTF.

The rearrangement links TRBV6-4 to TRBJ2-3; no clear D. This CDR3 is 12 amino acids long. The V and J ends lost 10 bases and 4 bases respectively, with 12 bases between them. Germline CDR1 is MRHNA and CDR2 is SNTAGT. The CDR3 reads CATQKLADTQYF. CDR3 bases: TGTGCCACTCAAAAGTTAGCAGATACGCAGTATTTT.

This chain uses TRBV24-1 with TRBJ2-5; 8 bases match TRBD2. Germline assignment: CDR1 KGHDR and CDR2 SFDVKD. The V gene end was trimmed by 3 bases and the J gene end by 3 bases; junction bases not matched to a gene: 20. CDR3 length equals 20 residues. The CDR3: CATSDPRPGRGGRTEETQYF. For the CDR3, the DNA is TGTGCCACCAGTGATCCTCGCCCGGGGAGGGGCGGGAGGACCGAAGAGACCCAGTACTTC.

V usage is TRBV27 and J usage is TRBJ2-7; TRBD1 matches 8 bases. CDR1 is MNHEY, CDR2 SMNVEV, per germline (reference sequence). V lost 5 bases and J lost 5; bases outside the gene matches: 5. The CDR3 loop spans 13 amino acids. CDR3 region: CASSLGTGHEQYF. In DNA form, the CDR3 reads TGTGCCAGCAGTCTGGGGACAGGTCACGAGCAGTACTTC.

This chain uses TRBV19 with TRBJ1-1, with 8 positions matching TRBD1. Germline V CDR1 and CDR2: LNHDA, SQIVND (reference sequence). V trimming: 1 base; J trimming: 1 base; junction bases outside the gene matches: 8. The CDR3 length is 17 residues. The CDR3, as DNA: TGTGCCAGTAGTATAGTGGGCAGGGGGCGAGGGAACACTGAAGCTTTCTTT. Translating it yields CASSIVGRGRGNTEAFF.

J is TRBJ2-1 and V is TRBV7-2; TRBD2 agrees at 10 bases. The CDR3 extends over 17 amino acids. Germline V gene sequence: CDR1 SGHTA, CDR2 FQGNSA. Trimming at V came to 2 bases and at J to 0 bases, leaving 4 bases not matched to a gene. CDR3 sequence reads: CASSLLAGASSYNEQFF. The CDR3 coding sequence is TGTGCCAGCAGCTTACTAGCGGGAGCAAGCTCCTACAATGAGCAGTTCTTC.

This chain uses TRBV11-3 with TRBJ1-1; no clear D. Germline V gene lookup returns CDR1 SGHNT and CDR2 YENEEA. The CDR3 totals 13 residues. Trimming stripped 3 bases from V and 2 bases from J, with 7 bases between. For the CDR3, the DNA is TGTGCCAGCAGCTTGGGGAGCAACACTGAAGCTTTCTTT. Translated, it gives CASSLGSNTEAFF.

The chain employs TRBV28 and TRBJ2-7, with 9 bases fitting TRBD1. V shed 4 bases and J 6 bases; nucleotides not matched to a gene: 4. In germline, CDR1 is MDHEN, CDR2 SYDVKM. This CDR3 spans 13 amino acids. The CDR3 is CASSSGQGSEQYF. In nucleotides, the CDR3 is TGTGCCAGCAGTTCAGGACAGGGGAGCGAGCAGTACTTC.

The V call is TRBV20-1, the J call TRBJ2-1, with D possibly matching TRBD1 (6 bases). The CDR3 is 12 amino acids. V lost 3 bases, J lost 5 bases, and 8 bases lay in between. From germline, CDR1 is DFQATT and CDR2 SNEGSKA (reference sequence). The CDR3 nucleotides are TGCAGTGCTAGTCGGGACAACAATGAGCAGTTCTTC. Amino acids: CSASRDNNEQFF.

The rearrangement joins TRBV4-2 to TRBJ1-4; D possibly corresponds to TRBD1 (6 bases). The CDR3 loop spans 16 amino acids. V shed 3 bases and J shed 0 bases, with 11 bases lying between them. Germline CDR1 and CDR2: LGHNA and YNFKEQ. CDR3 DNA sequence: TGTGCCAGCAGCCACGGAACAGGGACAACTAATGAAAAACTGTTTTTT. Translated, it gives CASSHGTGTTNEKLFF.

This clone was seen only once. CDR3 loop: CASSPLPGQENEKLFF. CDR3 in DNA: TGTGCCAGCAGTCCCCTCCCGGGACAGGAAAATGAAAAACTGTTTTTT. This chain uses TRBV28 with TRBJ1-4; 8 bases fit TRBD1. CDR3 length equals 16 residues. Germline V gene sequence: CDR1 MDHEN, CDR2 SYDVKM. Trimming removed 5 bases from V and 5 bases from J; junction bases left unmatched: 10.

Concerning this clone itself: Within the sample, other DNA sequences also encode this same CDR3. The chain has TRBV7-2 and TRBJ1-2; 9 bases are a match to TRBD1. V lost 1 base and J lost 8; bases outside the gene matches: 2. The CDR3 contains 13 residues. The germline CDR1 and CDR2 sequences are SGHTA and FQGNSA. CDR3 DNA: TGTGCCAGCAGCTTAGGGACAGGGGACGGCTACACCTTC. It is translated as CASSLGTGDGYTF.

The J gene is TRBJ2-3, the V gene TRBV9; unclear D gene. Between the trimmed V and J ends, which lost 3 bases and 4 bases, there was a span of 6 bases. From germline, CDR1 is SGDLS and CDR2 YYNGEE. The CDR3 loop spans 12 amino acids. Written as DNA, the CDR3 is TGTGCCAGCAGCGGCGAGTCAGATACGCAGTATTTT. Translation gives CASSGESDTQYF.